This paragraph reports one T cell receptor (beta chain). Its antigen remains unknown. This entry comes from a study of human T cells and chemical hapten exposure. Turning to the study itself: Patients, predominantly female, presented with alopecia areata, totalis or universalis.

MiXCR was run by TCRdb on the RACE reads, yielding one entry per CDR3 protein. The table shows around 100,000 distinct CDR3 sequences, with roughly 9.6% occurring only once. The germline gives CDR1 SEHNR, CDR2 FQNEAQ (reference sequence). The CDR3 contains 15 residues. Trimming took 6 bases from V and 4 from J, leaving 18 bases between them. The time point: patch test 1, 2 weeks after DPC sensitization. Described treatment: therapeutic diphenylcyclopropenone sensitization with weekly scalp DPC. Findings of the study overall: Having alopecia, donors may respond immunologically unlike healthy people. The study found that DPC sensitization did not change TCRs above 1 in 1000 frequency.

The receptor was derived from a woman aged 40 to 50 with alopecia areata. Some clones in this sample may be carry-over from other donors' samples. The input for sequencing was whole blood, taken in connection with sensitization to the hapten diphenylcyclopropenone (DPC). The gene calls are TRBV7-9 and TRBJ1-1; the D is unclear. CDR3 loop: CASSQLVQSGTEAFF. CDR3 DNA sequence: TGTGCCAGCAGTCAACTCGTACAGTCTGGCACTGAAGCTTTCTTT.